This T cell receptor beta chain was recovered during a study of shared clonotypes between healthy human individuals. For sorted subsets, about 200 ng DNA per replicate equaled some 27,000 T cell genomes. Clones were read by immunoSEQ multiplex PCR, and TCRdb kept only the in-frame ones, dropping some. The table includes around 1.1 million clones, approximately 80% detected once. Germline CDR1 reads MDHEN; CDR2 reads SYDVKM. The CDR3 sequence is 18 residues long. V trimming: 8 bases; J trimming: 0 bases; junction bases outside the gene matches: 9. Study-wide findings and caveats: The study's rarefaction showed incomplete sorted-subset sequencing despite large depth.

Every contributor of samples was a Caucasian grown-up residing in Nashville, Tennessee. As to this clone: Antigen specificity is unknown.

The source of this sequence is a man between 18 and 35 years old in good health. Some clones in this sample may be carry-over from other donors' samples. Sequencing was performed on memory CD4+ T cells from PBMCs. Subset indicated: CD45RA-negative fraction. The chain employs TRBV28 and TRBJ2-2, with TRBD2 matching 13 bases. The CDR3 loop reads CASRGLAGDESNTGELFF. As DNA, the CDR3 is TGTGCCAGCCGCGGACTAGCGGGAGACGAGTCGAACACCGGGGAGCTGTTTTTT.